A selection of T cell receptor beta chains follows, all from one sample in a study of blood T cell repertoires in COVID-19. The repertoire was sequenced with immunoSEQ multiplex PCR; TCRdb's copy has only in-frame clones and lacks some. The sample records around 60,000 clones, around 90% being singletons. Material for sequencing was peripheral blood. The source is a man in his fifties with active COVID-19. Each CDR3 is given with its conserved first and last residue. Each record gives: clone size, D gene, J gene, V gene, CDR3 protein, CDR3 DNA. D genes are given only for firm matches. Clone size is not always given. Where it is, it says once, few, many or a class for expanded clones.

>NA|TRBD2|TRBJ2-7|TRBV3-1/TRBV3-2
CASSQPGLGSYEQYF
TGTGCCAGCAGCCAACCGGGACTAGGATCCTACGAGCAGTACTTC
>NA|NA|TRBJ1-3|TRBV7-9
CASSLQAASGNTIYF
TGTGCCAGCAGCTTACAGGCCGCCTCTGGAAACACCATATATTTT
>NA|NA|TRBJ2-7|TRBV29-1
CSVEGLGGFYEQYF
TGCAGCGTTGAGGGTCTTGGCGGGTTTTACGAGCAGTACTTC
>NA|NA|TRBJ1-6|TRBV5-6
CASSTVGAGKNSPLHF
TGTGCCAGCAGCACGGTTGGGGCAGGAAAGAATTCACCCCTCCACTTT
>NA|NA|TRBJ1-2|TRBV18
CASSPPTSRDTYGYTF
TGTGCCAGCTCACCACCAACCAGCCGGGACACCTATGGCTACACCTTC
>NA|NA|TRBJ2-7|TRBV4-1
CASSQEEYTGSYEQYF
TGCGCCAGCAGCCAAGAAGAATACACAGGATCCTACGAGCAGTACTTC
>NA|NA|TRBJ1-1|TRBV3-1/TRBV3-2
CASSQDGGRTEAFF
TGTGCCAGCAGCCAAGACGGAGGAAGGACTGAAGCTTTCTTT
>NA|TRBD2|TRBJ2-1|TRBV6-4
CASSESGTSYNEQFF
TGTGCCAGCAGTGAATCCGGGACTAGTTACAATGAGCAGTTCTTC
>once|TRBD2|TRBJ2-5|TRBV3-1/TRBV3-2
CASSPRTSGGAVKTQYF
TGTGCCAGCAGCCCACGGACTAGCGGGGGGGCAGTCAAGACCCAGTACTTC
>NA|TRBD1|TRBJ1-4|TRBV11-2
CASSSVRGPSTNEKLFF
TGTGCCAGCAGCTCCGTGAGGGGGCCCTCAACTAATGAAAAACTGTTTTTT
>NA|NA|TRBJ2-2|TRBV7-8
CASSARQGDSGELFF
TGTGCCAGCAGCGCCAGGCAGGGTGACAGCGGGGAGCTGTTTTTT
>NA|NA|TRBJ2-1|TRBV9
CASSVAPSRDNEQFF
TGTGCCAGCAGCGTAGCTCCATCCCGGGACAATGAGCAGTTCTTC
>NA|TRBD1|TRBJ1-1|TRBV6-6
CASSSPGGVSTEAFF
TGTGCCAGCAGTTCCCCAGGGGGCGTAAGCACTGAAGCTTTCTTT
>NA|TRBD1|TRBJ1-5|TRBV19
CATGTEKRNQPQHF
TGTGCCACGGGGACAGAGAAACGAAATCAGCCCCAGCATTTT
>NA|NA|TRBJ1-5|TRBV6-5
CASSFSYSNQPQHF
TGTGCCAGCAGTTTTAGCTATAGCAATCAGCCCCAGCATTTT
>NA|TRBD1|TRBJ2-1|TRBV10-3
CASGGQINEQFF
TGTGCCTCAGGGGGACAGATAAATGAGCAGTTCTTC
>NA|NA|TRBJ1-2|TRBV12-3/TRBV12-4
CASSLRRNYGYTF
TGTGCCAGCAGTTTGAGGCGGAACTATGGCTACACCTTC
>NA|TRBD1|TRBJ1-6|TRBV2
CASSLRRDRGKIGNSPLHF
TGTGCCAGCAGCCTACGCCGGGACAGGGGGAAGATAGGTAATTCACCCCTCCACTTT
>once|NA|TRBJ2-5|TRBV2
CASDDRTQYF
TGTGCCAGCGACGACAGGACCCAGTACTTC